This passage covers 10 T cell receptor beta chains from one sample sequenced in a study of shared clonotypes between healthy human individuals. The data were produced by immunoSEQ multiplex PCR, yet TCRdb's version contains in-frame clones alone and is incomplete. The sample shows some 900,000 clones, 60% to 85% of them seen only once. Sequenced: memory CD4+ T cells sorted from blood. Subset noted: CD45RA-negative fraction. The source of these receptors is a young man in good health.

This clone was seen many times. This chain joins TRBV4-2 and TRBJ2-3; 8 bases are shared with TRBD1. The junction had 1 base not matched to a gene; V was cut back by 1 base and J by 1 base. CDR3 length: 15 residues. Germline CDR1 is LGHNA and CDR2 is YNFKEQ. Written as DNA, the CDR3 is TGTGCCAGCAGCCAAGCGGGACAGGGCACAGATACGCAGTATTTT. Translating gives CASSQAGQGTDTQYF.

There are a few counts of this clone. This rearrangement joins TRBV2 to TRBJ1-4; D remains unclear. This CDR3 has 16 amino acids. The V gene lost 4 bases and the J gene lost 7 bases, with 19 bases spanning the gap. The germline V gene has CDR1 SNHLY and CDR2 FYNNEI. The CDR3 DNA reads as TGTGCCAGCAGTGCCGAGCAGTTCCCCTCTGGTGAAAAACTGTTTTTT. Translating gives CASSAEQFPSGEKLFF. The whole variable domain, remainder taken from reference TRBV2 and TRBJ1-4, is EPEVTQTPSHQVTQMGQEVILRCVPISNHLYFYWYRQILGQKVEFLVSFYNNEISEKSEIFDDQFSVERPDGSNFTLKIRSTKLEDSAMYFCASSAEQFPSGEKLFFGSGTQLSVL.

This clone showed up many times. The rearrangement links TRBV4-3 to TRBJ2-6, with 9 bases aligning to TRBD1. V dropped 3 bases and J dropped 0; count of bases not matched to a gene: 0. Per the germline V gene, CDR1 is LGHNA and CDR2 is YSLEER. This CDR3 is 16 amino acids long. The CDR3 reads CASSQTGGSGANVLTF. CDR3 in DNA: TGCGCCAGCAGCCAGACAGGGGGCTCTGGGGCCAACGTCCTGACTTTC.

The chain uses TRBV5-1 and TRBJ1-3, with TRBD1 matching 7 bases. The CDR3 spans 14 residues. Germline CDR1 reads SGHRS; CDR2 reads YFSETQ. V lost 4 bases to trimming and J lost 1 base; unmatched junction nucleotides: 2. In DNA form, the CDR3 reads TGCGCCAGCAGCCCGGGACAGTCTGGAAACACCATATATTTT. Its translation: CASSPGQSGNTIYF.

The gene calls are TRBV6-1 and TRBJ2-7; possible D gene TRBD2, 6 bases. The CDR3 loop spans 13 amino acids. V was trimmed by 7 bases and J by 6 bases, leaving 16 bases between them. Germline CDR1 reads MNHNS; CDR2 reads SASEGT. The CDR3: CASIDGGIGEQYF. Written as DNA, the CDR3 is TGTGCCAGCATAGATGGAGGGATCGGCGAGCAGTACTTC.

This clone was seen just once. The chain couples TRBV29-1 to TRBJ2-1; 8 nucleotides match TRBD2. The J segment lost 4 bases and the V segment lost 7 bases, leaving 6 bases of the junction unmatched. The CDR3 loop spans 13 amino acids. Germline V gene data show CDR1 as SQVTM and CDR2 as ANQGSEA. CDR3 coding DNA: TGCAGCGCCGGACTAGCTTCTTACAATGAGCAGTTCTTC. Its translation is CSAGLASYNEQFF.

V and J are TRBV11-3 and TRBJ2-5; TRBD1 matches at 11 bases. This CDR3 spans 13 amino acids. The V gene's germline CDR1 is SGHNT and CDR2 YENEEA. J was trimmed by 7 bases and V by 5 bases; bases with no gene match: 3. The CDR3 spells CASSMGQGGTQYF. DNA of the CDR3: TGTGCCAGCAGCATGGGACAGGGGGGGACCCAGTACTTC. Filled out from reference TRBV11-3 and TRBJ2-5, the complete variable domain reads EAGVVQSPRYKIIEKKQPVAFWCNPISGHNTLYWYLQNLGQGPELLIRYENEEAVDDSQLPKDRFSAERLKGVDSTLKIQPAELGDSAVYLCASSMGQGGTQYFGPGTRLLVL.

A word on this clone: Other DNA sequences in the sample encode the same CDR3. J is TRBJ2-3 and V is TRBV5-4; the D is unclear. The CDR3 loop spans 12 amino acids. The germline gives CDR1 SGHNT, CDR2 YYREEE (reference sequence). The V and J ends lost 0 bases and 6 bases respectively, with 5 bases between them. In DNA, the CDR3 is TGTGCCAGCAGCTTGGCCAGGGATACGCAGTATTTT. It is translated as CASSLARDTQYF.

This clone occurred a few times. The chain recombines TRBV29-1 with TRBJ2-5; 9 nucleotides line up with TRBD2. V gave up 4 bases and J gave up 7 bases; unmatched junction bases: 7. CDR3 length: 13 amino acids. Germline CDR1 and CDR2: SQVTM and ANQGSEA. CDR3 sequence reads: CSVGPSGIMTQYF. Here the CDR3 DNA reads TGCAGCGTTGGGCCTAGCGGGATTATGACCCAGTACTTC. The entire variable domain, with the rest obtained from reference TRBV29-1 and TRBJ2-5, is as follows: SAVISQKPSRDICQRGTSLTIQCQVDSQVTMMFWYRQQPGQSLTLIATANQGSEATYESGFVIDKFPISRPNLTFSTLTVSNMSPEDSSIYLCSVGPSGIMTQYFGPGTRLLVL.

This CDR3 is CASSPVGPPSSYEQYF. The CDR3 coding sequence is TGTGCCAGCTCACCCGTCGGGCCCCCGAGCTCCTACGAGCAGTACTTC. This chain links TRBV18 with TRBJ2-7; D call uncertain. Germline CDR1 KGHSH, CDR2 LQKENI. The CDR3 consists of 16 residues. V lost 3 bases and J lost 0, with 15 bases in between.